This T cell receptor beta chain was sequenced in a study of T cell responses to AZD1222 COVID-19 vaccine. Overall study results and limits: Females outnumbered males among donors, who were mostly white British; clonal diversity was possibly underestimated. Vaccination with two AZD1222 doses was followed by a rise in Spike-specific TCR breadth and depth. Repertoire samples came only from after the peak T cell response.

Germline V gene sequence: CDR1 MNHNS, CDR2 SASEGT. V lost 2 bases and J lost 0, with 11 bases in between. This CDR3 region has 16 residues. For this clone: The antigen is unknown.

The method was immunoSEQ multiplex PCR; TCRdb's version includes in-frame clones alone and lacks a portion of them. The table includes approximately 150,000 clones, 90% detected once. This chain links TRBV6-1 with TRBJ2-4, with a possible D match to TRBD1 (5 bases). The sequence was obtained from an adult who received the MenACWY meningococcal vaccine as a control. Sequenced here: peripheral blood, sampled 28 days after the second dose of the MenACWY control vaccine. Written as DNA, the CDR3 is TGTGCCAGCAGTGAAATGGACATCCTAGCCAAAAACATTCAGTACTTC. Protein sequence: CASSEMDILAKNIQYF.